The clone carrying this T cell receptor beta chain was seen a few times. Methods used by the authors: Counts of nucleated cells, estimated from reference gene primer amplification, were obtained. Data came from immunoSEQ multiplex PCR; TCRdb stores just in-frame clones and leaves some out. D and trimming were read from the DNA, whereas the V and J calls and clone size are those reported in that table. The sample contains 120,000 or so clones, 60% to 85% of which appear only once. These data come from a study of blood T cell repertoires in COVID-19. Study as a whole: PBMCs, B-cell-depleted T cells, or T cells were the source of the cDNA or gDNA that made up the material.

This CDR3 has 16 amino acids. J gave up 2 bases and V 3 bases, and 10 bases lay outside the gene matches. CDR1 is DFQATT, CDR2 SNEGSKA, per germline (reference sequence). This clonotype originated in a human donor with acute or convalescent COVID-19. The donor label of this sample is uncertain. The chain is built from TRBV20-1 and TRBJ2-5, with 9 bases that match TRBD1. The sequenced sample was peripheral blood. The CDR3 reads CSASWDGDRDQETQYF. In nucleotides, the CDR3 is TGCAGTGCTAGTTGGGATGGGGACAGGGATCAAGAGACCCAGTACTTC.